These 2 T cell receptor beta chains were sequenced from one sample in a study of shared clonotypes between healthy human individuals. Libraries were prepared by immunoSEQ multiplex PCR; TCRdb keeps only in-frame clonotypes and omits some of them. This sample has 2 million to 3 million clones, with approximately 93% found just once. Sequences were obtained from naive CD4+ T cells from PBMCs. Subset meaning: CD45RA+ positively selected. These receptor sequences come from a man between 18 and 35 years old in good health. Some clones in this sample may be carry-over from other donors' samples.

The rearrangement uses TRBV5-6 and TRBJ1-6; D might be TRBD1 (5 bases). V lost 4 bases and J lost 10, with 18 bases in between. Germline V gene data show CDR1 as SGHDT and CDR2 as YYEEEE. The CDR3 extends over 15 amino acids. The DNA for the CDR3 is TGTGCCAGCAGCCTCTTGGGGGACGTAGGATCACCCCTCCACTTT. Translated, it gives CASSLLGDVGSPLHF.

This clone was observed a single time. CDR3 sequence (DNA): TGTGCCAGCAGCCGGACTAGCGGGAGGTACGAGCAGTACTTC. Translating it yields CASSRTSGRYEQYF. The chain uses TRBV7-9 and TRBJ2-7; TRBD2 agrees at 14 bases. The CDR3 consists of 14 residues. CDR1 and CDR2 from the germline V gene are SEHNR and FQNEAQ (reference sequence). The V and J ends lost 5 bases and 4 bases, in that order; junction bases with no gene match: 1.